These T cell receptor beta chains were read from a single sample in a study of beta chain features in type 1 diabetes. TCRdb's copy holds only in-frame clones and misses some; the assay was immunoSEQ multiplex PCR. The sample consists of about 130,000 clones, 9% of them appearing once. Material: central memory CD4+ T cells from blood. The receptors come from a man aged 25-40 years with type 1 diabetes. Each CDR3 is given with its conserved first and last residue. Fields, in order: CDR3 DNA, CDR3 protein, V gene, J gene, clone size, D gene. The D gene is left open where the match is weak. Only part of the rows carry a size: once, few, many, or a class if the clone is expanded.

DNA: TGTGCCAGCAGTGAATCTCCTTTAGCGGGAGAAGAGACCCAGTACTTC; CDR3: CASSESPLAGEETQYF; V: TRBV2; J: TRBJ2-5; size: NA; D: TRBD2
DNA: TGTGCCAGTAGTACATGGACAGGGAAGTACGAGCAGTACTTC; CDR3: CASSTWTGKYEQYF; V: TRBV19; J: TRBJ2-7; size: NA; D: TRBD1
DNA: TGTGCCAGCAGCCAAGGCGGGAAGGGAGGCGAGCAGTACTTC; CDR3: CASSQGGKGGEQYF; V: TRBV4-2; J: TRBJ2-7; size: NA; D: NA
DNA: TGCGCCAGCAGCTTGGTCGGCCAAGAGACCCAGTACTTC; CDR3: CASSLVGQETQYF; V: TRBV5-1; J: TRBJ2-5; size: NA; D: NA
DNA: TGTGCCAGCAGCTTAGTGACTAGCGGGGGGGGAAATGAGCAGTTCTTC; CDR3: CASSLVTSGGGNEQFF; V: TRBV5-6; J: TRBJ2-1; size: NA; D: TRBD2
DNA: TGCGCCAGCAGCCAACAGGGTCTAAATTCACCCCTCCACTTT; CDR3: CASSQQGLNSPLHF; V: TRBV5-1; J: TRBJ1-6; size: NA; D: NA
DNA: TGTGCCAGTAGTACGACAGGGGCAGATACGCAGTATTTT; CDR3: CASSTTGADTQYF; V: TRBV19; J: TRBJ2-3; size: NA; D: TRBD1
DNA: TGTGCCAGCAGCGTAGGGCGGCTGGAGAACATTCAGTACTTC; CDR3: CASSVGRLENIQYF; V: TRBV9; J: TRBJ2-4; size: NA; D: NA
DNA: TGCGCCAGCAGCTCCGGGAGCTCTGGGGCCAACGTCCTGACTTTC; CDR3: CASSSGSSGANVLTF; V: TRBV5-1; J: TRBJ2-6; size: few; D: NA
DNA: TGTGCCAGCAGTGCCTCGGGGGAAGTGGAGACCCAGTACTTC; CDR3: CASSASGEVETQYF; V: TRBV25-1; J: TRBJ2-5; size: NA; D: NA
DNA: TGTGCCAGCAGTCCGGGACAGGTTTTTGGGACCCAGTACTTC; CDR3: CASSPGQVFGTQYF; V: TRBV28; J: TRBJ2-5; size: few; D: TRBD1
DNA: TGTGCCAGCAGCCGCAGGGTGGAGACCCAGTACTTC; CDR3: CASSRRVETQYF; V: TRBV7-2; J: TRBJ2-5; size: few; D: NA
DNA: TGCGCCAGCAGCTCACGGCGGGGAGCCCAGAACACCGGGGAGCTGTTTTTT; CDR3: CASSSRRGAQNTGELFF; V: TRBV5-1; J: TRBJ2-2; size: NA; D: NA
DNA: TGTGCCAGCAGTCTTGCCGGGAGCACCTACGAGCAGTACTTC; CDR3: CASSLAGSTYEQYF; V: TRBV7-9; J: TRBJ2-7; size: few; D: NA
DNA: TGTGCCAGCAGCTTAAATCCCAGGAACACTGAAGCTTTCTTT; CDR3: CASSLNPRNTEAFF; V: TRBV7-9; J: TRBJ1-1; size: NA; D: NA
DNA: TGCAGCGTTCGACAGGGGGGGTCGGAGACCCAGTACTTC; CDR3: CSVRQGGSETQYF; V: TRBV29-1; J: TRBJ2-5; size: NA; D: TRBD1
DNA: TGTGCCTGGAGTGTACGCGGGGACAGCCCTAATCAGCCCCAGCATTTT; CDR3: CAWSVRGDSPNQPQHF; V: TRBV30; J: TRBJ1-5; size: NA; D: TRBD1
DNA: TGTGCCAGCACCCAGGGCGATGGGGCTGAAGCTTTCTTT; CDR3: CASTQGDGAEAFF; V: TRBV6-6; J: TRBJ1-1; size: NA; D: NA
DNA: TGTGCCAGCAGCTTGGGCGCCTCGCCTCTCAACGAGCAGTACTTC; CDR3: CASSLGASPLNEQYF; V: TRBV4-2; J: TRBJ2-7; size: few; D: NA
DNA: TGCGCCAGCAGCACGGACAGGGGTGGCACTGAAGCTTTCTTT; CDR3: CASSTDRGGTEAFF; V: TRBV5-1; J: TRBJ1-1; size: NA; D: TRBD1
DNA: TGTGCCAGCAGTTTATCCCGCAGGGGGCGCGAAAAACTGTTTTTT; CDR3: CASSLSRRGREKLFF; V: TRBV27; J: TRBJ1-4; size: few; D: TRBD1
DNA: TGTGCCAGCAGTTCGGGGGGTAAAGGCAATCAGCCCCAGCATTTT; CDR3: CASSSGGKGNQPQHF; V: TRBV27; J: TRBJ1-5; size: NA; D: NA
DNA: TGTGCCAGCAGTGAGCCGGGACAGGGCTACGAGCAGTACTTC; CDR3: CASSEPGQGYEQYF; V: TRBV25-1; J: TRBJ2-7; size: NA; D: TRBD1
DNA: TGTGCCTGGAGTGTAGCCCGACAGCCCCAGCATTTT; CDR3: CAWSVARQPQHF; V: TRBV30; J: TRBJ1-5; size: many; D: NA
DNA: TGTGCCACCAGAGAGGGACAGAACACTGAAGCTTTCTTT; CDR3: CATREGQNTEAFF; V: TRBV15; J: TRBJ1-1; size: NA; D: NA
DNA: TGTGCCAGCAGTGAGACAGGGGCAAACATTCAGTACTTC; CDR3: CASSETGANIQYF; V: TRBV25-1; J: TRBJ2-4; size: few; D: TRBD1
DNA: TGTGCCAGCAGCCCTAGCGGCTCTATCACAGATACGCAGTATTTT; CDR3: CASSPSGSITDTQYF; V: TRBV7-3; J: TRBJ2-3; size: NA; D: TRBD2
DNA: TGTGCCAGCAGCTTATCGGGGGGAGAAGAGACCCAGTACTTC; CDR3: CASSLSGGEETQYF; V: TRBV11-2; J: TRBJ2-5; size: NA; D: TRBD2
DNA: TGTGCCAGCAGCTTATATTCCCGTCCCTACGAGCAGTACTTC; CDR3: CASSLYSRPYEQYF; V: TRBV7-3; J: TRBJ2-7; size: few; D: NA
DNA: TGCGCCAGCAGCCAAGGGACTAGCGGGGGATGGGGTGAGCAGTTCTTC; CDR3: CASSQGTSGGWGEQFF; V: TRBV4-3; J: TRBJ2-1; size: many; D: TRBD2